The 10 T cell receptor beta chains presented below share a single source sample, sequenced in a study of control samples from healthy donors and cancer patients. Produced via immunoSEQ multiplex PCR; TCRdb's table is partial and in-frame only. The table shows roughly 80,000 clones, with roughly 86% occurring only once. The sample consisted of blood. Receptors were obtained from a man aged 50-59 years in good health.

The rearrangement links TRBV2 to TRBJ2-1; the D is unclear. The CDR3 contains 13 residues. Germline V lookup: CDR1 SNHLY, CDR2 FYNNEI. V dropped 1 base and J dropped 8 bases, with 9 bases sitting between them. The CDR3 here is CASSEVPGYEQFF. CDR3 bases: TGTGCCAGCAGTGAAGTCCCAGGTTATGAGCAGTTCTTC.

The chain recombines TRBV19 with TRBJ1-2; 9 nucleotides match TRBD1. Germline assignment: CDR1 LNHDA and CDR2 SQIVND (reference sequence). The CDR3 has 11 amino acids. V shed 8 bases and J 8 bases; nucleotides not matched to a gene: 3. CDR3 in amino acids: CASWTGEGYTF. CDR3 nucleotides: TGTGCCAGTTGGACAGGGGAGGGCTACACCTTC.

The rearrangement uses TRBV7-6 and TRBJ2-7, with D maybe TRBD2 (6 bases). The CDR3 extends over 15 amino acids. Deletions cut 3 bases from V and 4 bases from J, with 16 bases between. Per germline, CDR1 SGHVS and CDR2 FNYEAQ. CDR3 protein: CASSFEKGSGYEQYF. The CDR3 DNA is TGTGCCAGCAGCTTTGAGAAGGGGAGCGGGTACGAGCAGTACTTC.

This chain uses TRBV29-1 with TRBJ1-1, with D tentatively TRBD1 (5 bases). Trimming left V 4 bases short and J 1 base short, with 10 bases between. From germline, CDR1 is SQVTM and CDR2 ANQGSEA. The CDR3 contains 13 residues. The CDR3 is CSVVPQGNTEAFF. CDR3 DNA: TGCAGCGTTGTACCCCAGGGGAACACTGAAGCTTTCTTT.

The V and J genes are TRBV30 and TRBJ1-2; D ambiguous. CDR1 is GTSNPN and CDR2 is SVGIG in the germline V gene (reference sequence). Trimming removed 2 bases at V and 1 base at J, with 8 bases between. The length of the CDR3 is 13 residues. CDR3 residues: CAWSYGINYGYTF. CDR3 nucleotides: TGTGCCTGGAGTTACGGGATTAACTATGGCTACACCTTC.

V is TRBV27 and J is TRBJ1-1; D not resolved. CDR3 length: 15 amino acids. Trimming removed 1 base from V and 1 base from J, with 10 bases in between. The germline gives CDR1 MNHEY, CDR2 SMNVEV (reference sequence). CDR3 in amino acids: CASSLFRTSNTEAFF. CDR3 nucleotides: TGTGCCAGCAGTTTATTCCGGACCTCGAACACTGAAGCTTTCTTT.

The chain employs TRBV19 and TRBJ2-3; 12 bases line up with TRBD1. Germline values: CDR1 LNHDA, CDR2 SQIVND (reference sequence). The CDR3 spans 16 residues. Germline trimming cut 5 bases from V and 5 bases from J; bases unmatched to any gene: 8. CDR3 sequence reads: CASSPLGQGAKDTQYF. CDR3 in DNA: TGTGCCAGTAGTCCCCTGGGACAGGGGGCTAAAGATACGCAGTATTTT.

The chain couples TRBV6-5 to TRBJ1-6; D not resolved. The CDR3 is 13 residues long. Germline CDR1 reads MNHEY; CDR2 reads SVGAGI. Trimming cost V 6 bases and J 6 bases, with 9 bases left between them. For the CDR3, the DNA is TGTGCCAGCAGCCGAGATATTAATTCACCCCTCCACTTT. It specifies CASSRDINSPLHF.

CDR3: CASSKAGGGTDTQYF. CDR3 in DNA: TGTGCCAGCAGCAAGGCGGGGGGGGGCACAGATACGCAGTATTTT. The genes are TRBV5-4 and TRBJ2-3; TRBD2 matches 9 bases. Looked up from germline, CDR1 is SGHNT and CDR2 is YYREEE (reference sequence). CDR3 size: 15 residues. Unmatched junction bases numbered 4, after V lost 4 bases and J lost 1 base. Full variable domain (outside the CDR3, taken from reference TRBV5-4 and TRBJ2-3): ETGVTQSPTHLIKTRGQQVTLRCSSQSGHNTVSWYQQALGQGPQFIFQYYREEENGRGNFPPRFSGLQFPNYSSELNVNALELDDSALYLCASSKAGGGTDTQYFGPGTRLTVL.

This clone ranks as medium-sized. The CDR3 here is CASSTLGDGANVLTF. CDR3 coding DNA: TGTGCCAGCAGCACTTTAGGGGACGGGGCCAACGTCCTGACTTTC. This sequence joins TRBV6-2 or TRBV6-3 and TRBJ2-6; D might be TRBD1 or TRBD2, each matching 5 bases. This CDR3 has 15 residues. Germline CDR1 and CDR2: MNHEY and SVGEGT. Trimming took 6 bases from V and 4 from J, leaving 13 bases between them.